A selection of T cell receptor beta chains follows, all from one sample in a study of PD-L1 blockade in urothelial cancer. The method was immunoSEQ multiplex PCR; TCRdb's version includes in-frame clones alone and lacks a portion of them. The sample lists 84,000 or so clones, 85% occurring once. This specimen was PBMCs, taken around atezolizumab (anti-PD-L1) treatment. The receptors originated from a man between 60 and 75 years old with urothelial cancer. CDR3s include the opening cysteine and the closing phenylalanine or tryptophan. D genes are given only for firm matches. Some rows have no size entry. The others give once, few or many, or a class for an expanded clone.

v_call	clone_size	d_call	j_call	cdr3_nt	cdr3_aa
TRBV6-6	few	NA	TRBJ2-2	TGTGCCAGCAGCCCCCGGGGCGGGGAGCTGTTTTTT	CASSPRGGELFF
TRBV5-4	once	TRBD2	TRBJ2-3	TGTGCCACCGGACTAGCGGGAATAGATACGCAGTATTTT	CATGLAGIDTQYF
TRBV28	NA	NA	TRBJ1-2	TGTGCCAGCAGTTTTTTTGAGAGGTATGGCTACACCTTC	CASSFFERYGYTF
TRBV27	NA	NA	TRBJ1-1	TGTGCCAGCAGTTTATCGTGGGGGACCCGGGGGGAAGCTTTCTTT	CASSLSWGTRGEAFF
TRBV11-3	NA	NA	TRBJ2-7	TGTGCCAGCAGCGTCTCACAGGCGTACGAGCAGTACTTC	CASSVSQAYEQYF
TRBV6-5	NA	NA	TRBJ2-7	TGTGCCAGCAGTTACTCGACTAGTGGGAGGAACGAGCAGTACTTC	CASSYSTSGRNEQYF
TRBV6-1	NA	TRBD2	TRBJ2-3	TGTGCCAGCAGTGCTCTAGCGGGGGGCCGGCGCACAGATACGCAGTATTTT	CASSALAGGRRTDTQYF
TRBV11-2	NA	TRBD1	TRBJ1-2	TGTGCCAGCAGTTCACGGACAGGGGGCGGGTATGGCTACACCTTC	CASSSRTGGGYGYTF
TRBV5-1	NA	TRBD2	TRBJ2-2	TGCGCCAGCAGTTTAAGCGGGGGGGCCAACGGGGAGCTGTTTTTT	CASSLSGGANGELFF
TRBV6-1	NA	TRBD1	TRBJ1-5	TGTGCCAGCAGTGAGAGCGAGGGACAGGGCTGGCGTCAGCCCCAGCATTTT	CASSESEGQGWRQPQHF
TRBV27	many	TRBD2	TRBJ2-4	TGTGCCAGCATCCCATCGGGGCGGGAGGCCCTCTTTAAAGCCAAAAACATTCAGTACTTC	CASIPSGREALFKAKNIQYF
TRBV7-3	NA	TRBD2	TRBJ2-3	TGTGCCAGCAGCTTACCCTCGGCTAGCGGGAGCACAGATACGCAGTATTTT	CASSLPSASGSTDTQYF
TRBV6-1	NA	NA	TRBJ2-7	TGTGCCAGCAGTGAAGTTGGCAGTACCTACGAGCAGTACTTC	CASSEVGSTYEQYF
TRBV5-8	NA	TRBD1	TRBJ2-5	TGTGCCAGCAGCCCGGGACAGGGGGCTTTTAGGCAAGAGACCCAGTACTTC	CASSPGQGAFRQETQYF
TRBV5-4	NA	TRBD2	TRBJ2-7	TGTGCCAGCAGCTTGGGACTAGCGGGAGGGTCCTACGAGCAGTACTTC	CASSLGLAGGSYEQYF
TRBV9	many	TRBD2	TRBJ2-3	TGTGCCAGCAGCAGTGGGACTAGCGGGAGTAGAGATACGCAGTATTTT	CASSSGTSGSRDTQYF
TRBV6-1	NA	TRBD1	TRBJ2-1	TGTGCCAGCGGACAGGGCCTCCCCAATGAGCAGTTCTTC	CASGQGLPNEQFF
TRBV10-3	NA	TRBD1	TRBJ1-2	TGTGCCATCAGTGAGGACAGGACAGGGGATTCCTATGGCTACACCTTC	CAISEDRTGDSYGYTF
TRBV10-3	NA	NA	TRBJ1-2	TGTGCCATCAGTGAGGTTCAGGTTAGAAACTATGGCTACACCTTC	CAISEVQVRNYGYTF
TRBV7-9	NA	NA	TRBJ2-3	TGTGCCAGCAGCTTCGGGGGGCCCACAGATACGCAGTATTTT	CASSFGGPTDTQYF
TRBV5-1	NA	TRBD1	TRBJ1-6	TGCGCCAGCAGCTCTATGACAGGGTTTTTTTCACCCCTCCACTTT	CASSSMTGFFSPLHF
TRBV4-1	NA	TRBD1	TRBJ1-2	TGCGCCAGCAGCCAAGATCCGGGACAGGGGTTCTATGGCTACACCTTC	CASSQDPGQGFYGYTF
TRBV2	NA	TRBD1	TRBJ1-2	TGTGCCAGCAAGAGGGAGACAGGGGGGGAATATGGCTACACCTTC	CASKRETGGEYGYTF
TRBV5-6	NA	NA	TRBJ1-3	TGTGCCAGCAACCTGGGAGGAGGAAACACCATATATTTT	CASNLGGGNTIYF
TRBV7-9	NA	NA	TRBJ1-1	TGTGCCAGCAGCTTTGCGGGGGAGAACACTGAAGCTTTCTTT	CASSFAGENTEAFF
TRBV5-8	few	TRBD1	TRBJ2-7	TGTGCCAGCAGCCAACGGGACAGGGGTGCCCACGAGCAGTACTTC	CASSQRDRGAHEQYF
TRBV28	NA	TRBD1	TRBJ2-4	TGTGCCAGCGCGACAGGGTCAACCAAAAACATTCAGTACTTC	CASATGSTKNIQYF
TRBV5-1	NA	NA	TRBJ2-6	TGCGCCAGCAGCTTGGAGGGGGGGGCCGGGGCCAACGTCCTGACTTTC	CASSLEGGAGANVLTF
TRBV19	NA	TRBD1	TRBJ1-1	TGTGCCAGTAGAGGTGGGACAGGGCCAAACACTGAAGCTTTCTTT	CASRGGTGPNTEAFF
TRBV9	NA	NA	TRBJ2-4	TGTGCCAGCAGCGTAGTTGACGGGGGAAACATTCAGTACTTC	CASSVVDGGNIQYF
TRBV29-1	NA	TRBD1	TRBJ1-2	TGCAGCGTAAAGGGACAGGGTGAAGGAGGCTACACCTTC	CSVKGQGEGGYTF
TRBV11-2	NA	NA	TRBJ2-7	TGTGCCAGCAGCTTAGGGCAGGGTGTCGAGCAGTACTTC	CASSLGQGVEQYF
TRBV28	NA	NA	TRBJ2-7	TGTGCCAGCAGTTTATCCCCGCTAGCCAGCTCCTACGAGCAGTACTTC	CASSLSPLASSYEQYF
TRBV19	once	NA	TRBJ1-5	TGTGCCAGTCAATTAGTGGGACTCAATCAGCCCCAGCATTTT	CASQLVGLNQPQHF
TRBV27	NA	TRBD1	TRBJ1-2	TGTGCCAGCAGAGAAACACCGGGACAGAACTATGGCTACACCTTC	CASRETPGQNYGYTF
TRBV18	NA	NA	TRBJ1-2	TGTGCCAGCTCACCCCCGGGAGAGTATGGCTACACCTTC	CASSPPGEYGYTF
TRBV6-6	NA	NA	TRBJ2-3	TGTGCCAGCAGGGGCTCCGGGGGGCGTGGGGCAGATACGCAGTATTTT	CASRGSGGRGADTQYF
TRBV7-2	NA	NA	TRBJ1-6	TGTGCCAGCAGCGCAGCGGGGCCGGGTAATTCACCCCTCCACTTT	CASSAAGPGNSPLHF
TRBV6-5	NA	NA	TRBJ1-2	TGTGCCAGCAGTTCAGTGGGGGGGGGCTTTGGCTATGGCTACACCTTC	CASSSVGGGFGYGYTF
TRBV18	NA	NA	TRBJ2-7	TGTGCCAGCTCACTTGTGACAGCAGCCTACGAGCAGTACTTC	CASSLVTAAYEQYF
TRBV10-1	few	TRBD1	TRBJ2-4	TGCGCCAGCAGTGAAATTGGACAGGGAAACATTCAGTACTTC	CASSEIGQGNIQYF
TRBV25-1	NA	TRBD1	TRBJ1-2	TGTGCCACCACCGGGGACAGGGGGCTGGTGGGCTACACCTTC	CATTGDRGLVGYTF
TRBV6-5	NA	TRBD1	TRBJ2-7	TGTGCCAGCAGTTACCTTGGGACAGGGGTGTCCGAGCAGTACTTC	CASSYLGTGVSEQYF
TRBV4-3	NA	NA	TRBJ2-7	TGCGCCAGCAGCCAAGAGTCAGGGGTAGGCGAGCAGTACTTC	CASSQESGVGEQYF